This T cell receptor beta chain comes out of a study of blood T cell repertoires in COVID-19. The overall study: Acute and convalescent COVID-19 samples came from the United States, Italy and Spain.

One Seattle source followed patients from active infection through their disease course. This CDR3 is 14 amino acids long. Germline V gene sequence: CDR1 LGHDT, CDR2 YNNKEL (reference sequence). After removal of 1 base from V and 10 bases from J, the junction contained 2 bases not matched to a gene. Authors' methods: Scientists estimated how many nucleated cells there were by amplifying reference gene primers. The data were produced by immunoSEQ multiplex PCR, yet TCRdb's version contains in-frame clones alone and is incomplete. The V and J calls and clone size were taken over from that table, and D and trimming were inferred from the DNA. The sample lists 200,000 to 300,000 clones, roughly 86% occurring once.

This TCR was sampled from a woman older than 75 with COVID-19, enrolled during active disease. The sequenced material came from peripheral blood. The gene calls are TRBV3-1 (or the pseudogene TRBV3-2) and TRBJ1-6; TRBD1 matches at 9 bases. The CDR3 region is CASSQVTGGSPLHF. CDR3 nucleotides: TGTGCCAGCAGCCAAGTAACAGGGGGCTCACCCCTCCACTTT.